The TCR beta chain described here comes from a study of Ad26.COV2.S vaccination and SARS-CoV-2 variants. Measured with immunoSEQ multiplex PCR; TCRdb has only the in-frame clones, and not every one. The data contain more than 300,000 clones, approximately 86% of them singletons. Treatment given: over 15 received Ad26.COV2.S at low or high dose, single or two shots; a few received placebo; per-sample allocation not given. Specimen acquisition occurred on day 63 following the initial vaccine or placebo injection. V was clipped by 10 bases and J by 4 bases, with 19 bases between them. This CDR3 comprises 15 residues.

The chain carries TRBV23-1 and TRBJ1-4; D perhaps matches TRBD1 (5 bases). TRBV23-1 is an ORF for which the function is uncertain. Sequencing used peripheral blood, obtained in a trial of Ad26.COV2.S vaccine versus placebo. The TCR originated in a person between 18 and 59 years old who received the Ad26.COV2.S COVID-19 vaccine or a placebo. Here the CDR3 reads CATGTFDRFNEKLFF. Here the CDR3 DNA reads TGCGCCACCGGGACGTTCGACAGATTTAATGAAAAACTGTTTTTT.